This is a list of T cell receptor beta chains from one sample in a study of regulatory T cells in long-lasting Graves disease. TCRdb redid the calling of the multiplex PCR reads with MiXCR, one entry per CDR3 protein. The sample lists 500,000 to 800,000 distinct CDR3 sequences; around 30% were seen once. The specimen comprised peripheral blood mononuclear cells (PBMCs), sampled when the disease was refractory, from a patient treated with antithyroid drugs. The receptors were gathered from a female donor with Graves disease. Each CDR3 is given with its conserved first and last residue. A D gene is named only where the DNA matches it firmly. A clone size is listed for some rows: how often the clone was seen (once, few, many), or a class if it is expanded.

V	J	D	size	CDR3	DNA
TRBV6-6	TRBJ1-5	.	.	CASSYSRVGGNQPQHF	TGTGCCAGCAGTTACTCGAGAGTCGGGGGCAATCAGCCCCAGCATTTT
TRBV6-9	TRBJ1-1	TRBD1	once	CASSYPTPGQGADTEAFF	TGTGCCAGCAGTTACCCGACCCCGGGGCAGGGGGCCGACACTGAAGCTTTCTTT
TRBV3-1	TRBJ1-2	TRBD1	few	CASRHVQGAGGYTF	TGTGCCAGCAGACACGTACAGGGGGCCGGTGGCTACACCTTC
TRBV5-1	TRBJ1-4	.	.	CASSLGSGSEKLFF	TGCGCCAGCAGCTTGGGGTCAGGGTCTGAAAAACTGTTTTTT
TRBV7-2	TRBJ2-5	.	.	CASSDPLATKQETQYF	TGTGCCAGCAGCGACCCTCTAGCGACTAAACAAGAGACCCAGTACTTC
TRBV29-1	TRBJ2-5	.	.	CSGADSLGSETQYF	TGCAGCGGCGCGGACAGCCTCGGATCGGAGACCCAGTACTTC
TRBV12-3/TRBV12-4	TRBJ1-3	TRBD1	.	CASSIGTVISGNTIYF	TGTGCCAGCAGTATAGGGACAGTCATCTCTGGAAACACCATATATTTT
TRBV19	TRBJ2-2	TRBD2	.	CASSIGGVTGELFF	TGTGCCAGTAGTATTGGGGGGGTAACCGGGGAGCTGTTTTTT
TRBV27	TRBJ1-2	TRBD1	few	CASSSRQGVRLDYGYTF	TGTGCCAGCAGTTCTAGACAGGGGGTGCGCCTGGACTATGGCTACACCTTC
TRBV29-1	TRBJ1-1	.	few	CSVAQSGGNTEAFF	TGCAGCGTTGCACAAAGCGGGGGGAACACTGAAGCTTTCTTT
TRBV9	TRBJ1-1	TRBD1	.	CASSAFRTGGPAAFF	TGTGCCAGCAGCGCCTTCAGGACAGGGGGGCCTGCCGCTTTCTTT
TRBV6-1	TRBJ1-1	.	few	CASSLARGRAEAFF	TGTGCCAGCAGCCTTGCGCGGGGTCGAGCTGAAGCTTTCTTT
TRBV30	TRBJ1-2	.	.	CAWSAGGYTF	TGTGCCTGGAGTGCCGGGGGCTACACCTTC
TRBV19	TRBJ2-2	.	.	CASSIGPGANTGELFF	TGTGCCAGTAGTATAGGCCCGGGGGCAAACACCGGGGAGCTGTTTTTT
TRBV7-2	TRBJ1-2	.	.	CASSFYSGNDYGYTF	TGTGCCAGCAGCTTTTACAGTGGGAACGACTATGGCTACACCTTC
TRBV3-1	TRBJ1-5	.	.	CASRRGGPSNQPQHF	TGTGCCAGCAGGCGGGGTGGCCCTAGCAATCAGCCCCAGCATTTT